The clone carrying this T cell receptor beta chain appeared a single time. Its specificity is not known. From the reads, TCRdb called clonotypes with MiXCR, one entry per CDR3 protein. The sample consists of roughly 990,000 distinct CDR3 sequences, roughly 31% of them appearing once. V lost 2 bases, J lost 4 bases, and 21 bases lay in between. CDR1 SGHVS and CDR2 FNYEAQ come from the germline V gene. The CDR3 is made up of 19 amino acids. The data were obtained in a study of T cell repertoires in cytomegalovirus infection. Findings and limits, study-wide: HLA-C-restricted CMV clonotypes gave the most frequent clonotype in two of eight donors.

This sequence joins TRBV7-6 and TRBJ2-6, with D possibly TRBD1 on 5 matching bases. The source was cultured CD8+ T cells from PBMCs, collected from culture after CMV antigen stimulation. The receptor was isolated from a human donor in good health (CMV status not recorded). Some clones in this sample may be carry-over from other donors' samples. CDR3 DNA sequence: TGTGCCAGCAGCTTAAATGTAGGGGTCCTGTCGGCCGGGGCCAACGTCCTGACTTTC. Amino acids: CASSLNVGVLSAGANVLTF. The full variable domain, its missing parts supplied by reference TRBV7-6 and TRBJ2-6, is GAGVSQSPRYKVTKRGQDVALRCDPISGHVSLYWYRQALGQGPEFLTYFNYEAQQDKSGLPNDRFSAERPEGSISTLTIQRTEQRDSAMYRCASSLNVGVLSAGANVLTFGAGSRLTVL.